The 8 T cell receptor beta chains listed next were all sequenced from one sample in a study of tumor-infiltrating lymphocytes in primary liver carcinoma. Starting from around 0.45 ug of total RNA, TCR beta cDNA was produced with a primer in the constant region. ARM-PCR was slightly modified, and three nested multiplex PCR rounds with it gave rise to the TCR beta libraries. Amplification in the first two PCR rounds was performed using TRBV1-TRBV30 forward primers and a C-beta reverse primer for around 9 cycles each. Via MiXCR, TCRdb re-called the multiplex PCR reads, giving one row per CDR3 protein. Among fewer than 25,000 distinct CDR3 sequences listed, roughly 72% were seen once. Unsorted bulk tissue, about 17-34 mg of it, served as the source for co-extraction of RNA and DNA. The sample was liver tumor tissue from sampling region 1. Subset noted: tumor region T1, superior pole. These receptors originate from a middle-aged man with primary liver carcinoma and hepatitis B virus infection.

In regard to this clonotype: No conserved phenylalanine or tryptophan is present at the end of the CDR3, so a read error is the likely explanation. No DNA is shown, since the ends of the CDR3 on it are uncertain; the CDR3 is the one TCRdb lists. The chain couples TRBV11-2 to TRBJ2-1; the table's D call, TRBD1, was not checked against the DNA. Germline V gene lookup returns CDR1 SGHAT and CDR2 FQNNGV. The CDR3 spans 13 amino acids, including both terminal residues. The CDR3 sequence: CASNPDRGSEQLL.

About this clonotype itself: One end of the junction varies from germline; a read error may be responsible. The chain couples TRBV4-1 to TRBJ2-7; a possible D gene is TRBD2 (6 bases). The CDR3 is 15 residues long. Per the germline V gene, CDR1 is MGHRA and CDR2 is YSYEKL. CDR3 in amino acids: CASSQDLGGEYEQYF. Here the CDR3 DNA reads TGCGCCAGCAGCCAAGATTTGGGAGGTGAGTACGAGCAGTACTTT.

Concerning this clonotype itself: A junction boundary mismatches the germline segment, possibly from a read error. V and J are TRBV29-1 and TRBJ2-7; D ambiguous. Germline V lookup: CDR1 SQVTM, CDR2 ANQGSEA. This CDR3 has 12 residues. The CDR3 protein is CRVTSSSYEQHF. The CDR3 bases are TGCAGGGTGACTTCATCCTCCTACGAGCAGCACTTC.

For this clonotype: One junction end does not reproduce the germline sequence, and a read error may be involved. This sequence joins TRBV28 and TRBJ1-5; D call uncertain. The J call may be incorrect, as the DNA end agrees better with TRBJ2-3. Germline V CDR1 and CDR2: MDHEN, SYDVKM. The CDR3 loop spans 15 amino acids. The CDR3 protein is CDSSLSRVSNQPQYF. CDR3 DNA sequence: TGTGACAGCAGTTTATCTCGGGTGAGCAATCAGCCCCAGTATTTT.

Regarding this clonotype: A read error may produce the germline difference seen at one junction end. The V call is TRBV29-1, the J call TRBJ2-2; tentatively, D is TRBD2 (6 bases). This CDR3 contains 14 residues. Per the germline V gene, CDR1 is SQVTM and CDR2 is ANQGSEA. In DNA form, the CDR3 reads TGCGGCGTTGACGCGGGAACGGGATCCGGGGAGCTGTTTTTT. As protein: CGVDAGTGSGELFF.

The chain couples TRBV6-5 to TRBJ2-3; D possibly matches TRBD1 or TRBD2 (5 bases each). The germline V gene has CDR1 MNHEY and CDR2 SVGAGI. CDR3 length: 15 amino acids. Trimming removed 2 bases from V and 5 bases from J, with 14 bases in between. The CDR3 region is CASSYRQGAGDTQYF. CDR3 sequence (DNA): TGTGCCAGCAGTTACAGGCAAGGGGCGGGAGATACGCAGTATTTT.

The J gene is TRBJ2-5, the V gene TRBV24-1, with TRBD2 matching over 11 bases. The V gene end was trimmed by 5 bases and the J gene end by 2 bases; junction bases not matched to a gene: 9. The CDR3 has 17 residues. Looked up from germline, CDR1 is KGHDR and CDR2 is SFDVKD. The CDR3 here is CATSVSETSGAQETQYF. The CDR3 coding sequence is TGTGCCACCAGTGTTTCGGAGACTAGCGGGGCTCAAGAGACCCAGTACTTC.

With regard to this clonotype: At one of its ends the junction is not consistent with the germline gene, which may arise from a read error. The chain is built from TRBV11-2 and TRBJ2-1, with D perhaps assigned TRBD1 or TRBD2 (6 bases each). Germline V lookup: CDR1 SGHAT, CDR2 FQNNGV. CDR3 length equals 14 residues. The DNA for the CDR3 is TGTGTCAGCAGCTTAGATCGGGGGCCGAATAAGCAGTTCTTC. Amino acid sequence: CVSSLDRGPNKQFF.